This passage covers 16 T cell receptor beta chains from one sample sequenced in a study of T cell repertoires in cytomegalovirus infection. Their cognate antigens are unknown. TCRdb used MiXCR to reprocess the reads, holding one entry per CDR3 protein. The sample yields 700,000 to 900,000 distinct CDR3 sequences, 25% to 35% seen once. Source: cultured CD8+ T cells from PBMCs, taken from culture after CMV antigen stimulation. The receptors derive from a human donor in good health (CMV status not recorded). Some clones in this sample may be carry-over from other donors' samples.

The V gene is TRBV7-6, the J gene TRBJ2-3, with 12 positions matching TRBD2. Germline V lookup: CDR1 SGHVS, CDR2 FNYEAQ. V lost 4 bases and J lost 0; bases outside the gene matches: 8. This CDR3 contains 18 residues. CDR3 sequence reads: CASSSRTSGVISTDTQYF. In DNA, the CDR3 is TGTGCCAGCAGCTCCAGGACTAGCGGGGTCATTAGCACAGATACGCAGTATTTT.

The rearrangement links TRBV4-1 to TRBJ1-6; TRBD1 might be the D (5 bases). V was cut by 2 bases and J by 8 bases, with 13 bases left in between. This CDR3 spans 15 amino acids. Germline V gives CDR1 MGHRA, CDR2 YSYEKL. CDR3 loop: CASSQYGTVYSPLHF. The CDR3 DNA is TGCGCCAGCAGCCAATACGGGACTGTCTATTCACCCCTCCACTTT.

This clonotype was seen a handful of times. This rearrangement joins TRBV7-3 to TRBJ2-4, with 9 positions matching TRBD1. Looked up from germline, CDR1 is SGHTA and CDR2 is FQGTGA. The CDR3 length is 17 residues. V lost 2 bases to trimming and J lost 1 base; unmatched junction nucleotides: 6. CDR3 DNA sequence: TGTGCCAGCAGCTTAGAGTTACAGGGGGCGGCCAAAAACATTCAGTACTTC. Residues: CASSLELQGAAKNIQYF.

The sample holds one count of this clonotype. The chain couples TRBV6-6 to TRBJ1-5; TRBD1 is a possible D gene (5 bases). CDR3 length: 14 residues. The V gene lost 6 bases and the J gene lost 0 bases, with 9 bases spanning the gap. The germline V gene has CDR1 MNHNY and CDR2 SVGAGI (reference sequence). CDR3 sequence (DNA): TGTGCCAGCAGAGCCAGGGTTAGCAATCAGCCCCAGCATTTT. The encoded protein is CASRARVSNQPQHF.

V and J are TRBV5-6 and TRBJ1-4, with 11 positions matching TRBD1. In germline, CDR1 is SGHDT, CDR2 YYEEEE. Trimming cost V 4 bases and J 7 bases; bases outside gene matches: 9. This CDR3 has 16 residues. The CDR3: CASSALDRGQSEKLFF. In DNA form, the CDR3 reads TGTGCCAGCAGCGCTTTGGACAGGGGGCAAAGTGAAAAACTGTTTTTT.

The CDR3 loop is CAIRGDRSYEQYV. CDR3 bases: TGTGCCATCAGGGGGGACAGATCCTACGAGCAGTACGTC. V gene TRBV10-3 combines with J gene TRBJ2-7, with 7 bases aligning to TRBD1. Germline-derived CDR1 and CDR2 are ENHRY and SYGVKD. The J segment lost 1 base and the V segment lost 6 bases, leaving 3 bases of the junction unmatched. This CDR3 comprises 13 residues.

The gene calls are TRBV6-2 or TRBV6-3 and TRBJ1-1; possibly TRBD1 for D (5 bases). The germline V and J ends were trimmed by 0 bases and 5 bases, with 16 bases remaining between them. The CDR3 contains 16 residues. CDR1 and CDR2 (germline): MNHEY, SVGEGT. CDR3 DNA sequence: TGTGCCAGCAGTTACTCGATCACGGGGGGAAGAACTGAAGCTTTCTTT. Amino acid sequence: CASSYSITGGRTEAFF.

The sample holds a few counts of this clonotype. The genes are TRBV4-2 and TRBJ2-5; 8 positions match TRBD1. The junction had 9 bases not matched to a gene; V was cut back by 0 bases and J by 3 bases. This CDR3 is built from 17 residues. Germline lookup yields CDR1 LGHNA and CDR2 YNFKEQ. The CDR3 coding sequence is TGTGCCAGCAGCCAAGATTGGTCAGGGGGCCGTAAAGAGACCCAGTACTTC. Residues: CASSQDWSGGRKETQYF.

This clonotype was seen only a few times. V gene TRBV6-6 combines with J gene TRBJ2-3; tentatively, D is TRBD1 or TRBD2 (5 bases each). Between the trimmed V and J ends, which lost 2 bases and 0 bases, there was a span of 15 bases. Germline assignment: CDR1 MNHNY and CDR2 SVGAGI (reference sequence). This CDR3 has 17 residues. Here the CDR3 DNA reads TGTGCCAGCAGTTACCCCTCCGGGGCAGGGAGCACAGATACGCAGTATTTT. Its protein product is CASSYPSGAGSTDTQYF.

About this clonotype itself: The junction does not match germline at one end; this may be a read error. The chain links TRBV25-1 to TRBJ2-5; 7 bases align to TRBD2. Germline-derived CDR1 and CDR2 are MGHDK and SYGVNS. The CDR3 spans 15 residues. The CDR3 DNA reads as TGTGCGAGCAATGGGAGGGGACCAGGCCAAGAGACCCAGTACTTC. Protein sequence: CASNGRGPGQETQYF.

The chain joins TRBV5-6 to TRBJ2-6; D remains unclear. The V gene lost 4 bases and the J gene lost 0 bases, with 8 bases spanning the gap. The CDR3 is 15 residues long. Per the germline V gene, CDR1 is SGHDT and CDR2 is YYEEEE. This CDR3 is CASSQINSGANVLTF. The CDR3 nucleotides are TGTGCCAGCAGCCAAATTAACTCTGGGGCCAACGTCCTGACTTTC.

The rearrangement uses TRBV4-1 and TRBJ2-2; D possibly corresponds to TRBD1 (6 bases). The CDR3 spans 18 residues. V was trimmed by 1 base and J by 0 bases, leaving 15 bases between them. Germline loops: CDR1 MGHRA, CDR2 YSYEKL. In nucleotides, the CDR3 is TGCGCCAGCAGCCAAGGCCCTGGACAGATGACGAACACCGGGGAGCTGTTTTTT. It is translated as CASSQGPGQMTNTGELFF.

This clonotype was seen more than once but under ten times. CDR3 residues: CASSYLNRGQGQETQYF. In DNA, the CDR3 is TGTGCCAGCAGCTACTTAAATCGGGGACAGGGACAAGAGACCCAGTACTTC. The chain links TRBV7-8 to TRBJ2-5, with TRBD1 matching 9 bases. The J segment lost 2 bases and the V segment lost 4 bases, leaving 11 bases of the junction unmatched. CDR1 SGHVS and CDR2 FQNEAQ come from the germline V gene. The length of the CDR3 is 17 residues.

V usage is TRBV2 and J usage is TRBJ1-1, with TRBD1 as a possible D gene (5 bases). The CDR3 is made up of 13 amino acids. V was cut by 6 bases and J by 1 base, with 9 bases left in between. The germline V gene has CDR1 SNHLY and CDR2 FYNNEI. CDR3 in amino acids: CASRRGRNTEAFF. In nucleotides, the CDR3 is TGTGCCAGCAGGAGGGGCAGGAACACTGAAGCTTTCTTT.

This rearrangement joins TRBV29-1 to TRBJ1-2; weak D call: TRBD1 (6 bases). CDR1 SQVTM and CDR2 ANQGSEA come from the germline V gene. The CDR3 covers 11 residues. V was pared by 8 bases and J by 3 bases, with 10 bases between. The CDR3 nucleotides are TGCAGCCACAGGGCCGACTATGGCTACACCTTC. The encoded protein is CSHRADYGYTF.

The V gene is TRBV20-1, the J gene TRBJ2-5; D may be TRBD1 (6 bases). Germline V gene lookup returns CDR1 DFQATT and CDR2 SNEGSKA (reference sequence). The CDR3 consists of 14 residues. The ends were cut back, 0 bases at V and 3 bases at J, with 11 bases in the middle. CDR3 amino acids: CSARDRTEEETQYF. CDR3 nucleotide sequence: TGCAGTGCTAGAGACCGGACAGAAGAAGAGACCCAGTACTTC.